These 24 T cell receptor beta chains came from one sample sequenced in a study of CD8 T cells in ankylosing spondylitis. TCRdb reprocessed the 5' RACE reads with MiXCR, giving one entry per CDR3 protein. The sample lists about 500,000 distinct CDR3 sequences; about 5% were seen once. Findings of the study overall: One TCR beta motif, made up of about 8 highly homologous variants, appeared characteristic of ankylosing spondylitis blood.

No antigen is known for these receptors. The sequencing sample was made of blood, either unsorted or a sorted T cell fraction (not recorded which). These TCRs come from a male donor with ankylosing spondylitis.

The table lists this clonotype with many counts. The V gene is TRBV5-1, the J gene TRBJ2-3; D unclear. The CDR3 runs to 13 residues. V lost 4 bases to trimming and J lost 7 bases, with 13 bases between them. Germline values: CDR1 SGHRS, CDR2 YFSETQ. CDR3 protein: CASSLNTQNTQYF. Here the CDR3 DNA reads TGCGCCAGCAGCCTTAACACCCAGAATACGCAGTATTTT.

The rearrangement uses TRBV5-1 and TRBJ2-7; maybe TRBD2 (5 bases). Trimming cost V 3 bases and J 4 bases, with 11 bases left between them. The CDR3 is 13 residues long. In germline, CDR1 is SGHRS, CDR2 YFSETQ. CDR3 protein: CASSWREGYEQYF. CDR3 DNA: TGCGCCAGCAGCTGGCGCGAGGGTTACGAGCAGTACTTC.

The sample holds many counts of this clonotype. The rearrangement uses TRBV7-9 and TRBJ2-4; 7 bases are a match to TRBD2. V shed 5 bases, J shed 9 bases, and the junction held 10 bases outside the gene matches. Germline CDR1 reads SEHNR; CDR2 reads FQNEAQ (reference sequence). The CDR3 runs to 14 residues. The CDR3 region is CASSGPGLPSIQYF. The CDR3 DNA is TGTGCCAGCAGCGGCCCGGGACTACCATCCATTCAGTACTTC.

This clonotype has ten or more counts. The CDR3 nucleotides are TGCGCCAGCAGCTTGGTTCCAAGGAACGACGAGCAGTACTTC. It encodes CASSLVPRNDEQYF. This rearrangement joins TRBV5-1 to TRBJ2-7; D is uncertain. The germline V and J ends were trimmed by 0 bases and 5 bases, with 12 bases remaining between them. The germline V gene has CDR1 SGHRS and CDR2 YFSETQ. This CDR3 has 14 amino acids.

This clonotype was detected many times. The chain is built from TRBV7-2 and TRBJ2-3; TRBD1 or TRBD2 may be the D gene (7 bases each). CDR1 SGHTA and CDR2 FQGNSA come from the germline V gene. V gave up 6 bases and J gave up 3 bases, with 16 bases separating them. This CDR3 spans 15 amino acids. Here the CDR3 DNA reads TGTGCCAGCAGGCCTCAGGGGGGAGGGACAGATACGCAGTATTTT. It yields the protein CASRPQGGGTDTQYF. The complete variable domain, with remaining parts taken from reference TRBV7-2 and TRBJ2-3, reads GAGVSQSPSNKVTEKGKDVELRCDPISGHTALYWYRQSLGQGLEFLIYFQGNSAPDKSGLPSDRFSAERTGGSVSTLTIQRTQQEDSAVYLCASRPQGGGTDTQYFGPGTRLTVL.

Concerning this clonotype: A much larger clone lies a single base off, so this may be a read error. The chain links TRBV29-1 to TRBJ2-1, with D possibly TRBD2 on 5 matching bases. The J call is doubtful: the DNA matches TRBJ2-7 better. The CDR3 spans 16 residues. Germline lookup yields CDR1 SQVTM and CDR2 ANQGSEA. The CDR3 DNA reads TGCAGCGTTGAGCGGGCCCAATTTCACTCCTACAATGAGCAGTACTTC. Its protein product is CSVERAQFHSYNEQYF.

This clonotype was counted many times. The chain links TRBV29-1 to TRBJ2-7; D not certain. Germline lookup yields CDR1 SQVTM and CDR2 ANQGSEA. V was shortened by 0 bases and J by 5 bases, with 8 bases between the two germline ends. This CDR3 spans 12 amino acids. The CDR3: CSVEDSPDEQYF. The CDR3 bases are TGCAGCGTTGAAGATTCTCCCGACGAGCAGTACTTC.

CDR3 DNA sequence: TGTGCCTGGAAAGGGAACACTGAAGCTTTCTTT. Protein: CAWKGNTEAFF. V usage is TRBV30 and J usage is TRBJ1-1, with no clear D. Between the trimmed V and J ends, which lost 4 bases and 1 base, there was a span of 4 bases. The germline V gene has CDR1 GTSNPN and CDR2 SVGIG (reference sequence). This CDR3 contains 11 residues. The full variable domain, completed using reference TRBV30 and TRBJ1-1, is SQTIHQWPATLVQPVGSPLSLECTVEGTSNPNLYWYRQAAGRGLQLLFYSVGIGQISSEVPQNLSASRPQDRQFILSSKKLLLSDSGFYLCAWKGNTEAFFGQGTRLTVV.

This clonotype was recorded at least ten times. The chain carries TRBV28 and TRBJ1-2; D is undetermined. Deletions cut 5 bases from V and 0 bases from J, with 13 bases between. Germline CDR1 is MDHEN and CDR2 is SYDVKM. The CDR3 has 15 residues. The CDR3 loop reads CASSHPTETNYGYTF. CDR3 nucleotides: TGTGCCAGCAGTCACCCGACGGAGACTAACTATGGCTACACCTTC.

This clonotype was counted many times. J is TRBJ2-1 and V is TRBV7-2; 7 bases match TRBD2. The V and J ends lost 0 bases and 9 bases, in that order; junction bases with no gene match: 5. CDR3 length equals 14 residues. Germline V lookup: CDR1 SGHTA, CDR2 FQGNSA. For the CDR3, the DNA is TGTGCCAGCAGCTTAGCCAGGGCTAGCGGTGAGCAGTTCTTC. Translation gives CASSLARASGEQFF. Combining the CDR3 with reference TRBV7-2 and TRBJ2-1 gives the whole variable domain GAGVSQSPSNKVTEKGKDVELRCDPISGHTALYWYRQSLGQGLEFLIYFQGNSAPDKSGLPSDRFSAERTGGSVSTLTIQRTQQEDSAVYLCASSLARASGEQFFGPGTRLTVL.

This clonotype was counted at least ten times. V is TRBV9 and J is TRBJ2-5; no firm D call. Germline V gene sequence: CDR1 SGDLS, CDR2 YYNGEE. Trimming removed 2 bases from V and 3 bases from J, with 11 bases in between. The CDR3 consists of 14 residues. CDR3 residues: CASSVRAEEETQYF. The CDR3, as DNA: TGTGCCAGCAGCGTCCGGGCCGAGGAAGAGACCCAGTACTTC. Looking up the rest from reference TRBV9 and TRBJ2-5 gives the full variable domain: DSGVTQTPKHLITATGQRVTLRCSPRSGDLSVYWYQQSLDQGLQFLIQYYNGEERAKGNILERFSAQQFPDLHSELNLSSLELGDSALYFCASSVRAEEETQYFGPGTRLLVL.

This clonotype was seen repeatedly, ten times or more. The chain combines TRBV9 with TRBJ1-6; maybe TRBD1 (5 bases). CDR3 length: 15 residues. In germline, CDR1 is SGDLS, CDR2 YYNGEE. Between the trimmed V and J ends, which lost 4 bases and 4 bases, there was a span of 12 bases. CDR3: CASSRQGAYNSPLHF. Here the CDR3 DNA reads TGTGCCAGCAGCAGACAAGGGGCTTATAATTCACCCCTCCACTTT.

This clonotype was counted many times. This chain uses TRBV7-9 with TRBJ2-4, with D perhaps matching TRBD1 or TRBD2 (5 bases each). The germline CDR1 and CDR2 sequences are SEHNR and FQNEAQ (reference sequence). The V end was cut by 5 bases, the J end by 0 bases, with 11 bases between. The CDR3 is made up of 15 amino acids. The CDR3 loop reads CASSPEGLAKNIQYF. In DNA, the CDR3 is TGTGCCAGCAGCCCAGAGGGGCTAGCCAAAAACATTCAGTACTTC.

The sample holds many counts of this clonotype. The rearrangement uses TRBV5-5 and TRBJ2-3; D possibly uses TRBD1 or TRBD2 (6 bases each). The germline V and J ends were trimmed by 0 bases and 9 bases, with 11 bases remaining between them. The CDR3 is 13 residues long. Per the germline V gene, CDR1 is SGHKS and CDR2 is YYEKEE (reference sequence). The CDR3 is CASSLAGGTTQYF. In DNA, the CDR3 is TGTGCCAGCAGCTTGGCCGGCGGGACAACGCAGTATTTT.

This clonotype was counted at least ten times. The J gene is TRBJ1-1, the V gene TRBV5-1, with 7 bases identical to TRBD1. Germline V gene data show CDR1 as SGHRS and CDR2 as YFSETQ. The CDR3 sequence is 14 residues long. The V and J ends lost 4 bases and 5 bases, in that order; junction bases with no gene match: 8. CDR3 DNA sequence: TGCGCCAGCAGCGACCAGGGGGTACAGACTGAAGCTTTCTTT. Translation gives CASSDQGVQTEAFF.

The chain combines TRBV29-1 with TRBJ2-7; D gene unclear. Germline assignment: CDR1 SQVTM and CDR2 ANQGSEA. Trimming stripped 0 bases from V and 5 bases from J, with 8 bases between. There are 12 residues in the CDR3. As DNA, the CDR3 is TGCAGCGTTGAAGATCCCCCAAACGAGCAGTACTTC. It is translated as CSVEDPPNEQYF.

This clonotype was counted at least ten times. The V call is TRBV10-3, the J call TRBJ2-1; D is perhaps TRBD2 (5 bases). This CDR3 region has 14 residues. Germline CDR1 reads ENHRY; CDR2 reads SYGVKD. The V and J ends lost 6 bases and 4 bases respectively, with 13 bases between them. Written as DNA, the CDR3 is TGTGCCATCAGCCAACCGGACTGGTACAATGAGCAGTTCTTC. Its protein product is CAISQPDWYNEQFF.

The chain links TRBV5-1 to TRBJ2-7; 12 positions match TRBD2. The CDR3 extends over 16 amino acids. V lost 4 bases, J lost 0 bases, and 5 bases stayed unmatched. Germline assignment: CDR1 SGHRS and CDR2 YFSETQ. The CDR3, as DNA: TGCGCCAGCAGCAAAACTAGCGGGAGGCACTCCTACGAGCAGTACTTC. It is translated as CASSKTSGRHSYEQYF.

This clonotype was observed many times. This chain joins TRBV10-3 and TRBJ2-1, with 8 bases lining up with TRBD1. The CDR3 has 13 residues. Germline CDR1 reads ENHRY; CDR2 reads SYGVKD. Trimming removed 6 bases from V and 5 bases from J; junction bases left unmatched: 3. CDR3 residues: CAIRGQVHNEQFF. In nucleotides, the CDR3 is TGTGCCATCAGGGGACAGGTCCACAATGAGCAGTTCTTC.

The CDR3 region is CASSSQLRGSYEQYF. The DNA for the CDR3 is TGTGCCAGCAGCTCCCAATTACGGGGGTCCTACGAGCAGTACTTC. The chain recombines TRBV28 with TRBJ2-7; D possibly corresponds to TRBD2 (6 bases). Between the trimmed V and J ends, which lost 6 bases and 1 base, there was a span of 16 bases. Germline CDR1 reads MDHEN; CDR2 reads SYDVKM. This CDR3 is 15 amino acids long.

The sample holds many counts of this clonotype. The rearrangement joins TRBV7-8 to TRBJ1-6; D unresolved. Germline CDR1 and CDR2: SGHVS and FQNEAQ. The V end was cut by 5 bases, the J end by 9 bases, with 20 bases between. The CDR3 consists of 16 residues. CDR3 DNA: TGTGCCAGCAGCCCGAGGCGGGCCATGACTGGTTCACCCCTCCACTTT. Translating gives CASSPRRAMTGSPLHF. Full variable domain (remainder filled in from reference TRBV7-8 and TRBJ1-6): GAGVSQSPRYKVAKRGQDVALRCDPISGHVSLFWYQQALGQGPEFLTYFQNEAQLDKSGLPSDRFFAERPEGSVSTLKIQRTQQEDSAVYLCASSPRRAMTGSPLHFGNGTRLTVT.

This clonotype has at least ten counts. V usage is TRBV6-1 and J usage is TRBJ1-6; D gene uncertain. CDR1 MNHNS and CDR2 SASEGT come from the germline V gene. V was cut by 5 bases and J by 6 bases, with 11 bases left in between. CDR3 length: 14 amino acids. The CDR3 nucleotides are TGTGCCAGCAGTACCGCCCTGGGTAATTCACCCCTCCACTTT. It is translated as CASSTALGNSPLHF.

This clonotype has at least ten counts. V gene TRBV4-1 combines with J gene TRBJ2-7; D perhaps matches TRBD2 (6 bases). The ends were cut back, 1 base at V and 2 bases at J, with 12 bases in the middle. This CDR3 comprises 15 residues. Germline CDR1 is MGHRA and CDR2 is YSYEKL. The CDR3 spells CASSQGLSGPYEQYF. The CDR3 DNA reads as TGCGCCAGCAGCCAAGGACTTAGCGGTCCCTACGAGCAGTACTTC.

This clonotype has ten or more counts. V and J are TRBV20-1 and TRBJ1-2; D gene ambiguous. This CDR3 has 12 amino acids. Germline V gene data show CDR1 as DFQATT and CDR2 as SNEGSKA (reference sequence). V shed 5 bases and J shed 7 bases, with 14 bases lying between them. The CDR3 loop reads CSAESGGGGYTF. The DNA of the CDR3 is TGCAGTGCTGAGTCGGGCGGCGGTGGCTACACCTTC.